Below, 10 T cell receptor beta chains from the same sample are listed, as sequenced in a study of graft-versus-host responses after intestinal transplantation. This table comes from immunoSEQ multiplex PCR, and its TCRdb copy is limited to in-frame clones, with some not included. The sample holds tens of thousands of clones, approximately 94% seen once. The material sequenced was PBMCs, taken 156 days after intestinal transplant. The receptors derive from a human patient who received an intestinal transplant, so some T cells may come from the graft donor.

This sequence joins TRBV29-1 and TRBJ1-1; D is possibly TRBD1 (5 bases). Germline CDR1 SQVTM, CDR2 ANQGSEA. The CDR3 spans 12 residues. Trimming stripped 5 bases from V and 2 bases from J, with 9 bases between. The CDR3 DNA reads as TGCAGCGTTTCCAGGGTCAACACTGAAGCTTTCTTT. Protein product: CSVSRVNTEAFF.

CDR3 loop: CASSEAGRSYEQYF. The CDR3 bases are TGTGCCAGCAGTGAAGCAGGCAGGTCCTACGAGCAGTACTTC. The chain is built from TRBV6-1 and TRBJ2-7; D is ambiguous. From germline, CDR1 is MNHNS and CDR2 SASEGT. This CDR3 has 14 residues. With 0 bases removed from V and 1 base from J, the gap between germline ends came to 7 bases.

The chain has TRBV7-9 and TRBJ2-1; D may be TRBD1 (6 bases). In germline, CDR1 is SEHNR, CDR2 FQNEAQ (reference sequence). Trimming shortened V by 7 bases and J by 4 bases, and 20 bases separated the two germline ends. The CDR3 spans 16 residues. The CDR3 DNA sequence: TGTGCCAGCACCCCCCATGGGGCAGGGGCTTACAATGAGCAGTTCTTC. Its protein product is CASTPHGAGAYNEQFF.

The V call is TRBV10-3, the J call TRBJ2-7; D gene uncertain. Germline V CDR1 and CDR2: ENHRY, SYGVKD. The V and J ends lost 2 bases and 5 bases respectively, with 7 bases between them. The CDR3 has 12 amino acids. CDR3 residues: CAISEVSDEQYF. The DNA for the CDR3 is TGTGCCATCAGTGAGGTGAGCGACGAGCAGTACTTC.

This chain connects TRBV5-4 to TRBJ1-1; TRBD1 matches 8 bases. The V and J ends lost 4 bases and 8 bases, in that order; junction bases with no gene match: 7. This CDR3 spans 13 amino acids. Germline V gene data show CDR1 as SGHNT and CDR2 as YYREEE (reference sequence). The chain's CDR3 is CASSRTWTGEAFF. The CDR3 DNA reads as TGTGCCAGCAGCCGAACGTGGACAGGGGAAGCTTTCTTT. Complete variable domain (other parts from reference TRBV5-4 and TRBJ1-1): ETGVTQSPTHLIKTRGQQVTLRCSSQSGHNTVSWYQQALGQGPQFIFQYYREEENGRGNFPPRFSGLQFPNYSSELNVNALELDDSALYLCASSRTWTGEAFFGQGTRLTVV.

The chain has TRBV5-6 and TRBJ2-3; 11 nucleotides agree with TRBD2. The V gene end was trimmed by 4 bases and the J gene end by 9 bases; junction bases not matched to a gene: 4. Germline CDR1 is SGHDT and CDR2 is YYEEEE. This CDR3 is built from 13 residues. The CDR3 protein is CASSVAGGLTQYF. CDR3 nucleotide sequence: TGTGCCAGCAGCGTAGCGGGAGGGCTCACGCAGTATTTT.

The rearrangement joins TRBV4-1 to TRBJ2-3; D is perhaps TRBD2 (6 bases). CDR3 size: 17 residues. Deletions cut 6 bases from V and 0 bases from J, with 19 bases between. The germline CDR1 and CDR2 sequences are MGHRA and YSYEKL. CDR3 sequence (DNA): TGCGCCAGCAGTTACAAAGGGGACGGGACTAGCACAGATACGCAGTATTTT. Its protein product is CASSYKGDGTSTDTQYF.

The chain joins TRBV7-3 to TRBJ2-1, with a weak D call TRBD1 (6 bases). This CDR3 has 17 residues. Trimming shortened V by 1 base and J by 0 bases, and 13 bases separated the two germline ends. Germline assignment: CDR1 SGHTA and CDR2 FQGTGA. Here the CDR3 reads CASSLMGAPSSYNEQFF. CDR3 coding DNA: TGTGCCAGCAGCTTAATGGGGGCCCCTAGCTCCTACAATGAGCAGTTCTTC. Supplemented by reference TRBV7-3 and TRBJ2-1, the full variable domain reads GAGVSQTPSNKVTEKGKYVELRCDPISGHTALYWYRQSLGQGPEFLIYFQGTGAADDSGLPNDRFFAVRPEGSVSTLKIQRTERGDSAVYLCASSLMGAPSSYNEQFFGPGTRLTVL.

The chain uses TRBV6-5 and TRBJ1-1; D may be TRBD1 (6 bases). V lost 5 bases to trimming and J lost 4 bases, with 14 bases between them. In germline, CDR1 is MNHEY, CDR2 SVGAGI. CDR3 length: 14 amino acids. CDR3 in DNA: TGTGCCAGCAGTCGCGACAGGCGGGGCACTGAAGCTTTCTTT. Its translation is CASSRDRRGTEAFF.

CDR3 DNA: TGTGCCAGCAGCTTAGCGGGACACAAAATCGACAATGAGCAGTTCTTC. As protein: CASSLAGHKIDNEQFF. The chain joins TRBV7-8 to TRBJ2-1, with D perhaps TRBD1 (6 bases). CDR1 SGHVS and CDR2 FQNEAQ come from the germline V gene. This CDR3 region has 16 residues. Trimming shortened V by 0 bases and J by 5 bases, and 14 bases separated the two germline ends.